This TCR beta chain originates from a study of blood T cell repertoires in COVID-19. Study-wide background: Sites across the United States, Italy and Spain contributed samples from acute and convalescent COVID-19.

Some clones are missing from TCRdb's copy, which holds only in-frame ones; the method was immunoSEQ multiplex PCR. The data show 200,000 or so clones, 80% to 90% seen once. V shed 5 bases, J shed 6 bases, and the junction held 8 bases outside the gene matches. The CDR3 runs 15 residues. CDR1 is SNHLY, CDR2 FYNNEI, per germline. Specimen: peripheral blood. The chain is built from TRBV2 and TRBJ2-1; 9 bases are a match to TRBD2. The TCR comes from a man between 60 and 75 years old with acute or convalescent COVID-19. The CDR3 sequence: CASSSSGLASNEQFF. The CDR3 DNA is TGTGCCAGCAGTTCATCGGGACTAGCAAGCAATGAGCAGTTCTTC.